Presented here are 24 T cell receptor beta chains from one specimen sequenced in a study of identical twins. TCRdb ran MiXCR on the 5' RACE reads and lists one entry per CDR3 protein. There are fewer than 650,000 distinct CDR3 sequences in the sample; under 8.5% occur only once, and 1.6% lies in the top ten. The sample was also linked to a second study, of yellow fever vaccine responses in identical twins.

Sequencing was done on a sample of PBMCs. These receptors all stem from a woman between 18 and 29 years old in good health.

This clonotype was seen a few times. This chain links TRBV25-1 with TRBJ2-7, with D possibly TRBD1 on 6 matching bases. Germline loops: CDR1 MGHDK, CDR2 SYGVNS. The CDR3 loop spans 12 amino acids. V was trimmed by 11 bases and J by 3 bases, leaving 14 bases between them. The CDR3 loop is CACGPQGYEQYF. The CDR3 coding sequence is TGTGCCTGCGGACCACAGGGCTACGAGCAGTACTTC.

The chain employs TRBV28 and TRBJ2-7; TRBD2 aligns across 10 bases. Trimming cost V 10 bases and J 2 bases; bases outside gene matches: 8. The germline V gene has CDR1 MDHEN and CDR2 SYDVKM. The CDR3 is 14 residues long. The DNA for the CDR3 is TGTGCCACTCAACTAGCGGGATTGACCTACGAGCAGTACGTC. Translated: CATQLAGLTYEQYV.

This clonotype has only a few counts. The chain uses TRBV12-3 or TRBV12-4 and TRBJ2-7; D ambiguous. V lost 8 bases and J 0 bases, leaving 14 bases between the germline ends. The CDR3 runs to 14 residues. The CDR3 DNA is TGTGCCAGCGGACCCACGCGAACCTCCTACGAGCAGTACGTC. Translation: CASGPTRTSYEQYV.

This clonotype was seen many times. V usage is TRBV7-9 and J usage is TRBJ1-1, with D hard to call. Germline assignment: CDR1 SEHNR and CDR2 FQNEAQ (reference sequence). CDR3 length: 14 amino acids. V was shortened by 4 bases and J by 4 bases, with 13 bases between the two germline ends. CDR3 coding DNA: TGTGCCAGCAGCTACCGGGATACCGGCACTGAAGCTTTCTTT. Translation: CASSYRDTGTEAFF.

This clonotype occurred a few times. The J gene is TRBJ2-5, the V gene TRBV15; 7 bases fit TRBD2. Trimming cost V 2 bases and J 2 bases; bases outside gene matches: 5. Per the germline V gene, CDR1 is LNHNV and CDR2 is YYDKDF (reference sequence). This CDR3 is 15 amino acids long. The CDR3 bases are TGTGCCACCAGCAGACTACTAGCGAAACAAGAGACCCAGTACTTC. Its translation: CATSRLLAKQETQYF.

The table lists this clonotype with a few counts. V gene TRBV3-1 combines with J gene TRBJ1-2, with a weak D call TRBD1 (5 bases). V was cut by 1 base and J by 9 bases, with 18 bases left in between. This CDR3 is 15 amino acids long. CDR1 is LGHDT and CDR2 is YNNKEL in the germline V gene (reference sequence). The CDR3 here is CASSQAGTPGGSYTF. In DNA, the CDR3 is TGTGCCAGCAGCCAAGCCGGGACTCCGGGGGGGAGCTACACCTTC.

This clonotype was observed at least ten times. The V and J genes are TRBV7-9 and TRBJ2-1; no clear D. The CDR3 runs 15 residues. Per the germline V gene, CDR1 is SEHNR and CDR2 is FQNEAQ (reference sequence). Trimming stripped 1 base from V and 4 bases from J, with 11 bases between. The CDR3 loop reads CASSLGTIFYNEQFF. The CDR3 DNA reads as TGTGCCAGCAGCTTAGGGACCATCTTTTACAATGAGCAGTTCTTC.

The table lists this clonotype with a few counts. The chain has TRBV29-1 and TRBJ2-5; D possibly matches TRBD1 or TRBD2 (6 bases each). CDR1 SQVTM and CDR2 ANQGSEA come from the germline V gene. This CDR3 spans 11 amino acids. V lost 3 bases and J 6 bases, leaving 8 bases between the germline ends. The CDR3 protein is CSVDGGQTQYF. The CDR3 DNA follows: TGCAGCGTTGATGGGGGGCAGACCCAGTACTTC.

Here the CDR3 reads CASSESALGSPLHF. The CDR3 nucleotides read TGCGCCAGCAGTGAGTCGGCACTTGGCTCACCCCTCCACTTT. The V gene is TRBV10-1, the J gene TRBJ1-6, with D unclear. V lost 0 bases, J lost 10 bases, and 10 bases lay in between. CDR1 and CDR2 from the germline V gene are WNHNN and SYGVQD (reference sequence). This CDR3 has 14 amino acids.

Ten or more counts support this clonotype. The chain has TRBV5-1 and TRBJ1-1, with D maybe TRBD1 (6 bases). CDR1 and CDR2 from the germline V gene are SGHRS and YFSETQ. V was clipped by 4 bases and J by 6 bases, with 16 bases between them. The CDR3 covers 14 residues. This CDR3 is CASSLGHRGAEAFF. CDR3 in DNA: TGCGCCAGCAGCCTGGGACACCGGGGGGCTGAAGCTTTCTTT.

This clonotype was seen repeatedly, ten times or more. V usage is TRBV5-1 and J usage is TRBJ2-2; D gene unclear. Per germline, CDR1 SGHRS and CDR2 YFSETQ. V lost 0 bases and J 7 bases, leaving 4 bases between the germline ends. The CDR3 consists of 12 residues. The DNA of the CDR3 is TGCGCCAGCAGCTTGGGTCACGGGGAGCTGTTTTTT. It codes for CASSLGHGELFF.

The sample holds one count of this clonotype. A single base separates this from a much larger clone, so it may be a read error. The chain recombines TRBV20-1 with TRBJ2-1; D could derive from TRBD1 or TRBD2 (5 bases each). V was trimmed by 0 bases and J by 5 bases, leaving 17 bases between them. This CDR3 has 16 residues. Germline CDR1 is DFQATT and CDR2 is SNEGSKA (reference sequence). CDR3 in amino acids: CSARDPNRRPNNEQFF. In nucleotides, the CDR3 is TGCAGTGCTAGAGATCCCAACAGGAGGCCCAACAATGAGCAGTTCTTC.

This clonotype was detected ten times or more. V usage is TRBV6-2 or TRBV6-3 and J usage is TRBJ2-2, with 8 bases identical to TRBD1. This CDR3 is built from 13 residues. The junction had 4 bases not matched to a gene; V was cut back by 10 bases and J by 3 bases. Germline V gives CDR1 MNHEY, CDR2 SVGEGT. CDR3 DNA: TGTGCCACCGGACAGGGCGACACCGGGGAGCTGTTTTTT. Amino acid sequence: CATGQGDTGELFF.

This clonotype was seen at least ten times. The rearrangement links TRBV12-3 or TRBV12-4 to TRBJ2-4; 11 positions match TRBD1. With 5 bases clipped from V and 0 bases from J, the junction kept 9 bases outside the gene matches. The CDR3 spans 18 residues. CDR3 bases: TGTGCCAGCAGTATGACCGGGACAGGGGGTTTAGCCAAAAACATTCAGTACTTC. Its protein is CASSMTGTGGLAKNIQYF.

In this sample, this clonotype turned up once. In this CDR3 the conserved last residue, phenylalanine or tryptophan, is missing, so a read error is likely. The CDR3 sequence is CASSSAGTGVYGYTL. CDR3 nucleotide sequence: TGTGCCAGCAGCTCAGCCGGGACAGGGGTCTATGGCTACACCCTC. The genes are TRBV7-2 and TRBJ1-2; TRBD1 matches 10 bases. This CDR3 region has 15 residues. The V gene's germline CDR1 is SGHTA and CDR2 FQGNSA. The V segment lost 4 bases and the J segment 4 bases; nucleotides outside the gene matches: 6.

This clonotype appeared a few times. The V and J genes are TRBV4-2 and TRBJ2-1; 8 bases fit TRBD2. CDR1 is LGHNA, CDR2 YNFKEQ, per germline. The length of the CDR3 is 15 residues. J lost 12 bases, V lost 0 bases, and 10 bases had no gene match. CDR3 sequence reads: CASSQEKLADRGQFF. The DNA of the CDR3 is TGTGCCAGCAGCCAAGAGAAACTAGCGGATCGGGGGCAGTTCTTC.

The J gene is TRBJ2-7, the V gene TRBV5-8; 9 bases agree with TRBD2. The V segment lost 4 bases and the J segment 3 bases; nucleotides outside the gene matches: 8. This CDR3 has 15 amino acids. Germline CDR1 is SGHTS and CDR2 is YDEGEE. CDR3 DNA sequence: TGTGCCAGCAGCCCCCGGGTTAGCGGGAGCTACGAGCAGTACTTC. Protein product: CASSPRVSGSYEQYF.

This clonotype was counted a few times. The chain is built from TRBV24-1 and TRBJ2-1; 10 bases line up with TRBD2. The CDR3 is made up of 18 amino acids. With 4 bases clipped from V and 6 bases from J, the junction kept 14 bases outside the gene matches. CDR1 is KGHDR, CDR2 SFDVKD, per germline. CDR3 nucleotide sequence: TGTGCCACCAGTGAACACCCAACATATAGCGGGAGGCCCAATGAGCAGTTCTTC. This translates into CATSEHPTYSGRPNEQFF.

The table lists this clonotype with a few counts. The genes are TRBV29-1 and TRBJ1-1; unclear D gene. The V end lost 4 bases, the J end lost 7 bases, and 16 bases lay between the germline ends. The CDR3 spans 13 residues. Germline CDR1 SQVTM, CDR2 ANQGSEA. The CDR3: CSVVLTTSFEAFF. The CDR3 DNA reads TGCAGCGTTGTCCTAACGACCTCCTTTGAAGCTTTCTTT.

This clonotype turned up a few times. The V call is TRBV27, the J call TRBJ1-1; TRBD1 agrees at 10 bases. The CDR3 totals 13 residues. Per the germline V gene, CDR1 is MNHEY and CDR2 is SMNVEV (reference sequence). J was trimmed by 8 bases and V by 11 bases; bases with no gene match: 11. In DNA, the CDR3 is TGTGCCGGAACACAGACAGGGGGCACAGAAGCTTTCTTT. Encoded protein: CAGTQTGGTEAFF.

This clonotype was picked up a small number of times. The J gene is TRBJ2-4, the V gene TRBV5-1; 13 bases agree with TRBD2. The CDR3 is 16 residues long. Germline-derived CDR1 and CDR2 are SGHRS and YFSETQ. V gave up 5 bases and J gave up 2 bases; unmatched junction bases: 4. The CDR3 nucleotides read TGCGCCAGCAGGGCGACTAGCGGGGGGTCCAAAAACATTCAGTACTTC. This sequence encodes CASRATSGGSKNIQYF.

This clonotype showed up just a few times. The rearrangement uses TRBV7-2 and TRBJ2-7, with D unclear. The CDR3 length is 14 residues. Trimming took off 4 bases at V and 2 bases at J, with 12 bases between the two ends. Per the germline V gene, CDR1 is SGHTA and CDR2 is FQGNSA. The CDR3 sequence: CASSSPTVPYEQYF. The CDR3 DNA is TGTGCCAGCAGCTCCCCGACGGTTCCCTACGAGCAGTACTTC.

This clonotype was seen ten or more times. The V gene is TRBV28, the J gene TRBJ2-5, with D tentatively TRBD1 (5 bases). This CDR3 comprises 17 residues. Germline CDR1 and CDR2: MDHEN and SYDVKM. Trimming cost V 2 bases and J 7 bases, with 23 bases left between them. The CDR3: CASSLGGGAVVWGTQYF. The CDR3 DNA is TGTGCCAGCAGTTTAGGCGGTGGGGCAGTCGTATGGGGGACCCAGTACTTC.

The CDR3 here is CSARGLAGEDTQYF. DNA of the CDR3: TGCAGTGCTAGGGGCCTAGCGGGGGAAGATACGCAGTATTTT. This sequence joins TRBV20-1 and TRBJ2-3, with TRBD2 matching 10 bases. The CDR3 is made up of 14 amino acids. J was trimmed by 5 bases and V by 3 bases; bases with no gene match: 5. Germline CDR1 is DFQATT and CDR2 is SNEGSKA (reference sequence).